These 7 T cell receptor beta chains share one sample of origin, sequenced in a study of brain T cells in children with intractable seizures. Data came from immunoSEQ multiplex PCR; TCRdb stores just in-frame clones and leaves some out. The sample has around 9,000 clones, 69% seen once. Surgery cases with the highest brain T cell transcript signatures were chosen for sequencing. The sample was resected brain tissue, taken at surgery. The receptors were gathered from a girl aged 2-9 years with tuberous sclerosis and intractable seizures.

The CDR3 loop reads CASSPWASGGPPRETQYF. The CDR3 DNA follows: TGTGCCAGCAGCCCTTGGGCTAGCGGGGGCCCCCCCCGGGAGACCCAGTACTTC. The chain recombines TRBV7-9 with TRBJ2-5, with 10 positions matching TRBD2. Germline V CDR1 and CDR2: SEHNR, FQNEAQ (reference sequence). V gave up 5 bases and J gave up 5 bases; unmatched junction bases: 17. This CDR3 contains 18 residues.

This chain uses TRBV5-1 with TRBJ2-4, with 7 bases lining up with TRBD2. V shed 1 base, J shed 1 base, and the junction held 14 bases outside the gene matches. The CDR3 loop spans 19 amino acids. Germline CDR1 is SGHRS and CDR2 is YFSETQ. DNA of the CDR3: TGCGCCAGCAGCTTGTATGAGATTAGCGGGCTTGGGGCCAAAAACATTCAGTACTTC. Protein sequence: CASSLYEISGLGAKNIQYF. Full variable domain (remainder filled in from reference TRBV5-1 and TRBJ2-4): KAGVTQTPRYLIKTRGQQVTLSCSPISGHRSVSWYQQTPGQGLQFLFEYFSETQRNKGNFPGRFSGRQFSNSRSEMNVSTLELGDSALYLCASSLYEISGLGAKNIQYFGAGTRLSVL.

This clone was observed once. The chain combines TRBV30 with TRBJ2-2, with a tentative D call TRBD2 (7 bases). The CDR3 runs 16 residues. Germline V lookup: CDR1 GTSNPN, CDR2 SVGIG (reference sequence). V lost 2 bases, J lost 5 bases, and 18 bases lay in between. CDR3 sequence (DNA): TGTGCCTGGAGTAGAATCCCGGGGGGCGGGACCGGGGAGCTGTTTTTT. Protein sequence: CAWSRIPGGGTGELFF. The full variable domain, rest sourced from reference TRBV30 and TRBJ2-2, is SQTIHQWPATLVQPVGSPLSLECTVEGTSNPNLYWYRQAAGRGLQLLFYSVGIGQISSEVPQNLSASRPQDRQFILSSKKLLLSDSGFYLCAWSRIPGGGTGELFFGEGSRLTVL.

The CDR3 region has the DNA TGCGCCAGCAGCCTTGACAGGGGGCGATTGGCCGGGGAGCTGTTTTTT. This gives the protein CASSLDRGRLAGELFF. The rearrangement uses TRBV5-1 and TRBJ2-2; 10 bases map to TRBD1. Trimming at V came to 4 bases and at J to 6 bases, leaving 9 bases not matched to a gene. Germline loops: CDR1 SGHRS, CDR2 YFSETQ. This CDR3 has 16 residues.

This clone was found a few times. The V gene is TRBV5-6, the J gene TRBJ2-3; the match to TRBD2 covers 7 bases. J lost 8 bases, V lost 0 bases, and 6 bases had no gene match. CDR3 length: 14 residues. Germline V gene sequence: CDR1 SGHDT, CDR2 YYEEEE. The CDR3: CASSLDWPGGTQYF. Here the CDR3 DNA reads TGTGCCAGCAGCTTGGACTGGCCGGGAGGTACGCAGTATTTT.

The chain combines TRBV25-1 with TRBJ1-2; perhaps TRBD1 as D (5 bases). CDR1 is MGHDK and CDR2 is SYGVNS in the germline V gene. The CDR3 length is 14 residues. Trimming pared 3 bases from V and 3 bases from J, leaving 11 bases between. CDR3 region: CASSEEAGHYGYTF. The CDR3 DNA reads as TGTGCCAGCAGTGAGGAGGCAGGGCACTATGGCTACACCTTC.

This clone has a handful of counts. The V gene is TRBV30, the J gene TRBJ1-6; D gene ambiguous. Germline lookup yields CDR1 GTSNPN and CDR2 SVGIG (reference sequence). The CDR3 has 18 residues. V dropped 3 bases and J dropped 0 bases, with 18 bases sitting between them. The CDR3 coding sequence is TGTGCCTGGAGCGTCGGAGTTGGGTACCTCTCCTATAATTCACCCCTCCACTTT. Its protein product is CAWSVGVGYLSYNSPLHF.